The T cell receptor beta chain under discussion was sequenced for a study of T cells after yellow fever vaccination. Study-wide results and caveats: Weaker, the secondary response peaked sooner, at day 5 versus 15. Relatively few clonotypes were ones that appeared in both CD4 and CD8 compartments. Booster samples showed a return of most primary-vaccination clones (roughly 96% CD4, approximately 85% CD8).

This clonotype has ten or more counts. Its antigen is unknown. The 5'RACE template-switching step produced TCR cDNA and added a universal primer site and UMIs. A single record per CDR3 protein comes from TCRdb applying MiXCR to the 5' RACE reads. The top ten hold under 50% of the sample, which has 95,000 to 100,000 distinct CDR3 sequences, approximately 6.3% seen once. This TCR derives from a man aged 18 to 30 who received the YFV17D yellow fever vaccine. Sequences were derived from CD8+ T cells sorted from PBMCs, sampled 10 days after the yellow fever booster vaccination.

Written as DNA, the CDR3 is TGTGCCAGCAGCTTAGGGGGCAGGGGCCACGATACGCAGTATTTT. This codes for CASSLGGRGHDTQYF. The chain carries TRBV11-1 and TRBJ2-3; D might be TRBD1 (6 bases). V lost 1 base and J lost 6, with 14 bases in between. CDR1 and CDR2 (germline): SGHAT, FQDESV (reference sequence). There are 15 residues in the CDR3. The full variable domain, completed using reference TRBV11-1 and TRBJ2-3, is EAEVAQSPRYKITEKSQAVAFWCDPISGHATLYWYRQILGQGPELLVQFQDESVVDDSQLPKDRFSAERLKGVDSTLKIQPAELGDSAMYLCASSLGGRGHDTQYFGPGTRLTVL.